This T cell receptor beta chain was identified during a study of blood T cell repertoires in COVID-19 (dated by TCRdb to the early 2020s). A note on the overall study: Collaborator samples came from the United States, Italy and Spain and covered acute and convalescent phases of COVID-19. The material from the prospective study consisted of cDNA or gDNA derived from T cells, B-cell-depleted T cells, or PBMCs. The repertoires were made available in a free public database intended to serve as a resource for research on the immune response to SARS-CoV-2. Where available, HLA class I and class II types were taken from metadata supplied by the sample provider and were not determined by assay-based typing. The samples were drawn from two sources: the first 160 participants of the ongoing ImmuneRACE study, and approximately 1,300 subjects contributed by 6 global collaborators. Subjects who had been exposed to COVID-19, were actively infected with it, or had recovered from it provided the deeply sampled blood TCRbeta repertoires that made up the dataset. Nearly every sample came with metadata listing a de-identified subject ID, COVID-19 status, age in years and sex. Overall study outcomes, separate from this receptor: Clinical and demographic metadata were provided uncurated, with the amount varying by source and participant.

Reading from cysteine to phenylalanine, the CDR3 counts 13 amino acids. Here the CDR3 DNA is all that survives: 39 bases in frame from base 1. V and J are truncated by 8 bases and 0 bases respectively, leaving an intervening sequence of 10 bases. CDR1 and CDR2 are read off the germline V gene (reference sequence) as LNHDA and SQIVND. In Seattle, one collaborating source enrolled patients while the infection was active and tracked those patients longitudinally over the course of disease. The collaborating institutions used their own protocols to collect whole blood in K2EDTA tubes. Collaborator samples were shipped for TCRbeta analysis as frozen whole blood, isolated PBMCs, or DNA extracted from either sample type. The immunoSEQ Assay, a bias-controlled multiplex PCR, was used to amplify TCRbeta CDR3 regions from genomic DNA. Per the authors' processing: Within the assay, amplification of reference gene primers was used to estimate how many nucleated cells each sample contained. To quantify the absolute abundance of each unique TCRbeta CDR3 rearrangement, sequence reads were collapsed and filtered. For each sample, productive Simpson clonality was calculated by taking the square root of Simpson's diversity index across productive rearrangements. TCRdb limited this immuneACCESS table to in-frame rearrangements with V and J called. A share of clones is missing; checked studies link under half to unresolved V genes, and the rest is unexplained. Clone size and the V and J calls come from that table; the DNA yielded D and trimming. Counted in this sample were about 320,000 clones; 88% of them appeared once. Together, the top ten hold 1.5% to 2% of the sample.

A word on this clone: There is no known antigen for this receptor. No base qualities exist here, and no much larger clone lies one base off it.

The chain links TRBV19 with TRBJ1-2; the D gene is unclear. Sequencing was carried out using peripheral blood. This clonotype was obtained from a woman younger than 45 with COVID-19, enrolled during active disease. CDR3 protein: CASFQATNYGYTF. The DNA sequence follows: TGTGCCAGTTTTCAGGCTACTAACTATGGCTACACCTTC.